Included here is one T cell receptor beta chain sequence, with context. Generated by immunoSEQ multiplex PCR, the TCRdb table keeps only in-frame clones and is missing some. The sample has 300,000 to 450,000 clones; around 87% are singletons. The sample comes from a study of blood T cell repertoires in COVID-19. Study-wide background: Whether acute or convalescent, the COVID-19 samples came from the United States, Italy and Spain.

This CDR3 region has 14 residues. Germline V gene sequence: CDR1 MDHEN, CDR2 SYDVKM. J gave up 9 bases and V 7 bases, and 11 bases lay outside the gene matches. The J gene is TRBJ2-7, the V gene TRBV28, with TRBD2 matching over 11 bases. Material: peripheral blood. The TCR sequence derives from a human donor in a cohort sampled during active COVID-19. The CDR3 region has the DNA TGTGCCAGCATCTCCTTAGCGGGAGGGATAGCGCAGTACTTC. Protein: CASISLAGGIAQYF.